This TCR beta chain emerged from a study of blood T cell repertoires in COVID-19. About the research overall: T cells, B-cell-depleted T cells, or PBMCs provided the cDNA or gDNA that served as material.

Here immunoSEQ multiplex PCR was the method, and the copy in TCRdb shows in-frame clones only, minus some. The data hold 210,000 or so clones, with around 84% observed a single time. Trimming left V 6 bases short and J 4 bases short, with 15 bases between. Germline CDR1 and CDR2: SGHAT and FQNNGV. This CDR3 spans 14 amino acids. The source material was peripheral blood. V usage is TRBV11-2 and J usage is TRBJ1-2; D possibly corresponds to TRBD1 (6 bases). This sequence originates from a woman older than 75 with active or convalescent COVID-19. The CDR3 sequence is CASRSNRVPYGYTF. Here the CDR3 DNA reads TGTGCCAGCAGATCCAACAGGGTCCCCTATGGCTACACCTTC.